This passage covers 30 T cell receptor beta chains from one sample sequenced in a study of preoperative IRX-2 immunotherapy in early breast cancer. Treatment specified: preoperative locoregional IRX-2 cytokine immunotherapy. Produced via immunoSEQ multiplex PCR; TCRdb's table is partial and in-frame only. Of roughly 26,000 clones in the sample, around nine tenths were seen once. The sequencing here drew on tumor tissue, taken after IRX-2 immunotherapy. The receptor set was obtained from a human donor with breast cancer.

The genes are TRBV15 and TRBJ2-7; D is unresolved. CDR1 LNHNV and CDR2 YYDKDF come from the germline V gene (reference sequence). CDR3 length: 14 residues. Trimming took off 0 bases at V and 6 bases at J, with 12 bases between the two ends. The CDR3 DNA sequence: TGTGCCACCAGCAGAGATTTGGGCCCCGGCGAGCAGTACTTC. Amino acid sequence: CATSRDLGPGEQYF.

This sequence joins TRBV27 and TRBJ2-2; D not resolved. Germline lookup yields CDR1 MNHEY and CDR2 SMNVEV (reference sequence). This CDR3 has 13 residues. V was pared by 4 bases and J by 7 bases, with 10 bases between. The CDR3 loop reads CASSSFNGGELFF. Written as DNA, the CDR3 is TGTGCCAGCAGTTCATTTAATGGCGGGGAGCTGTTTTTT.

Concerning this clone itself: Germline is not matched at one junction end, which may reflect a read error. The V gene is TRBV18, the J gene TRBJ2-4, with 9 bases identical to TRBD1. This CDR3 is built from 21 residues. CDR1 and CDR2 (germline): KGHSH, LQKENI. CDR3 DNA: TGTGCCAGCTCCCCACTCCATGTCGGACAGGGGACAACTCTAGCCAAAAACATTCAGTACTTC. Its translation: CASSPLHVGQGTTLAKNIQYF.

CDR3 in amino acids: CAISDLSGKPQHF. CDR3 bases: TGTGCCATCAGTGATCTAAGTGGGAAGCCCCAGCATTTT. The chain combines TRBV10-3 with TRBJ1-5; D call uncertain. V was cut by 3 bases and J by 8 bases, with 11 bases left in between. Germline V CDR1 and CDR2: ENHRY, SYGVKD. The CDR3 has 13 amino acids.

The CDR3 DNA sequence: TGTGCCAGCAGCTCGCCCTGGGACAGTTACAATGAGCAGTTCTTC. This gives the protein CASSSPWDSYNEQFF. The chain is built from TRBV7-6 and TRBJ2-1; 7 bases match TRBD1. V gave up 4 bases and J gave up 4 bases; unmatched junction bases: 7. The CDR3 loop spans 15 amino acids. Germline V gene lookup returns CDR1 SGHVS and CDR2 FNYEAQ.

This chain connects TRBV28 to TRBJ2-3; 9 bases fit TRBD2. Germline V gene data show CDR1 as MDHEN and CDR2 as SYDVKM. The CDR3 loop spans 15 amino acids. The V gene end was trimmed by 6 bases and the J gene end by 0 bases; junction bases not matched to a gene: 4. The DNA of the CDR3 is TGTGCCAGCAGCTCTAGCGGGGTGAGCACAGATACGCAGTATTTT. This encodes CASSSSGVSTDTQYF.

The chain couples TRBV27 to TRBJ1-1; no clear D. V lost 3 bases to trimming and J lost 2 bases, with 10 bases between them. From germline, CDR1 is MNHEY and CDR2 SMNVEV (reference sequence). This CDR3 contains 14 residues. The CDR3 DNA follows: TGTGCCAGCAGTTTCGGGCAGTTCAACACTGAAGCTTTCTTT. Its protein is CASSFGQFNTEAFF.

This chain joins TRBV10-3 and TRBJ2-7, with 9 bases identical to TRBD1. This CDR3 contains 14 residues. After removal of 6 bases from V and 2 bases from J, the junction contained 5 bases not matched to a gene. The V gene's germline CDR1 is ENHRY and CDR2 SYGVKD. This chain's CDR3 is CAIRTGQGAYEQYV. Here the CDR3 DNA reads TGTGCCATCAGGACGGGACAGGGCGCCTACGAGCAGTACGTC.

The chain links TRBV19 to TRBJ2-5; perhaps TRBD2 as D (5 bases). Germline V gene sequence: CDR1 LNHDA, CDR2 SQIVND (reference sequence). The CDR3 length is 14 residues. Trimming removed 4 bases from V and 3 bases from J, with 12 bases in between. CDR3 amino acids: CASSSSPGKETQYF. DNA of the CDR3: TGTGCCAGTAGTAGTAGCCCGGGGAAAGAGACCCAGTACTTC.

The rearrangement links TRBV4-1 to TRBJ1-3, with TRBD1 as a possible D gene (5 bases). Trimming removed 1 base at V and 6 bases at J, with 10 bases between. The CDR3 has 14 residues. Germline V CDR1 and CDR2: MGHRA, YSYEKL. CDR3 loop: CASSQAGGENTIYF. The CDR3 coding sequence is TGCGCCAGCAGCCAAGCTGGGGGTGAAAACACCATATATTTT.

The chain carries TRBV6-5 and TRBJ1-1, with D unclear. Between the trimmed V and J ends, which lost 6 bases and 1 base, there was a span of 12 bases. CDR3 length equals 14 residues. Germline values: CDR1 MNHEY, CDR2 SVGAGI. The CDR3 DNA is TGTGCCAGCAGCCGTGGATGGCAGAACACTGAAGCTTTCTTT. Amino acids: CASSRGWQNTEAFF.

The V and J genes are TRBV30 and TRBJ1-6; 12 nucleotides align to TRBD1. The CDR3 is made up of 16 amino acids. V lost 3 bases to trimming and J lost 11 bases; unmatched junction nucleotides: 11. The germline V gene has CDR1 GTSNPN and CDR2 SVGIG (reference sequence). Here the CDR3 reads CAWSWVTGQGAPPLHF. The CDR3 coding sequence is TGTGCCTGGAGCTGGGTTACGGGACAGGGGGCTCCACCCCTCCACTTT.

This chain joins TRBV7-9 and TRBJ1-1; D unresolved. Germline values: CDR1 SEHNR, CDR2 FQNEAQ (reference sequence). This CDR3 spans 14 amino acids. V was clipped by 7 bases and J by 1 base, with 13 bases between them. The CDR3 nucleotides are TGTGCCAGCACCACCGACACGTGGAACACTGAAGCTTTCTTT. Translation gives CASTTDTWNTEAFF.

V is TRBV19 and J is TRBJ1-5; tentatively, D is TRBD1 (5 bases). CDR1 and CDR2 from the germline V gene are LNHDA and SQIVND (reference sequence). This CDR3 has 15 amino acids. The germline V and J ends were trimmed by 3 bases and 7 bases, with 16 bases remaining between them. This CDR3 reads CASSIGSGLLQPQHF. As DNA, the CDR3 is TGTGCCAGTAGTATCGGATCAGGGTTGTTACAGCCCCAGCATTTT.

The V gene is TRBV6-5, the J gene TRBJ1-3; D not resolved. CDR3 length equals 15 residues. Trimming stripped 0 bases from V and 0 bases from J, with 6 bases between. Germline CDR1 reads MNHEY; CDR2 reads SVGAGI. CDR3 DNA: TGTGCCAGCAGTTACTCGGCCGGCTCTGGAAACACCATATATTTT. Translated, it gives CASSYSAGSGNTIYF.

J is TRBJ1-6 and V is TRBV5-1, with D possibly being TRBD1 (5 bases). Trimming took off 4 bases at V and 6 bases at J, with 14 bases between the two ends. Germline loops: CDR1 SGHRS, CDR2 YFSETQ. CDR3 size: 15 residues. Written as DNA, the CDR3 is TGCGCCAGCAGCGCCGGACATTCCGGTAATTCACCCCTCCACTTT. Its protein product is CASSAGHSGNSPLHF.

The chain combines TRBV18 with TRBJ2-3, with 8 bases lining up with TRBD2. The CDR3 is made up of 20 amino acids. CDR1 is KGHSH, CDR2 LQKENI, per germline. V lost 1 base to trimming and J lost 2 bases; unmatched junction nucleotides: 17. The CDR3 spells CASSPLGQRLAGHSTDTQYF. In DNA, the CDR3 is TGTGCCAGCTCACCACTCGGACAACGCCTAGCGGGCCACTCCACAGATACGCAGTATTTT.

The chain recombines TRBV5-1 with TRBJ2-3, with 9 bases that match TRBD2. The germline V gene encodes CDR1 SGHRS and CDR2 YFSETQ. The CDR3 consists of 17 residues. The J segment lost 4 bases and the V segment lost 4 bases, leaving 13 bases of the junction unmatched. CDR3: CASSKLGAAGGPDTQYF. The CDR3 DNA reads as TGCGCCAGCAGCAAGCTGGGAGCGGCGGGGGGGCCAGATACGCAGTATTTT.

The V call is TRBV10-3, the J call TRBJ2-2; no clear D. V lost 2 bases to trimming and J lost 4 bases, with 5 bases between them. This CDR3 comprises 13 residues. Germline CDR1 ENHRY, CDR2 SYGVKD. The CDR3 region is CAISEGVTGELFF. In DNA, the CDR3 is TGTGCCATCAGTGAGGGGGTCACCGGGGAGCTGTTTTTT.

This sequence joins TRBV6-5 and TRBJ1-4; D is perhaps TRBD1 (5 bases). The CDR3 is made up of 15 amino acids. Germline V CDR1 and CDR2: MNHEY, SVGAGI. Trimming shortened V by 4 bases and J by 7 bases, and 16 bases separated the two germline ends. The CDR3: CASSLRPQRGEKLFF. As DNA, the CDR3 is TGTGCCAGCAGTTTGAGGCCGCAAAGGGGTGAAAAACTGTTTTTT.

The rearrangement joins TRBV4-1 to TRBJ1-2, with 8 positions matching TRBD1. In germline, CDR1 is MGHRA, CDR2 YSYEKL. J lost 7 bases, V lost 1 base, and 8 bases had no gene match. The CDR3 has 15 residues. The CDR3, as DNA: TGCGCCAGCAGCCAAGGTCCGGGACAGGAGGTTGGCTACACCTTC. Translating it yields CASSQGPGQEVGYTF.

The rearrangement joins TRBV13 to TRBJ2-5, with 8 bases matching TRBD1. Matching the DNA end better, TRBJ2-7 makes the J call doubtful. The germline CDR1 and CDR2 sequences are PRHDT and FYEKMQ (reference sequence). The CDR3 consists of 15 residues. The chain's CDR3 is CASSQNRGDSYEQYF. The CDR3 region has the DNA TGTGCCAGCAGCCAGAACAGGGGGGACTCCTACGAGCAGTACTTC.

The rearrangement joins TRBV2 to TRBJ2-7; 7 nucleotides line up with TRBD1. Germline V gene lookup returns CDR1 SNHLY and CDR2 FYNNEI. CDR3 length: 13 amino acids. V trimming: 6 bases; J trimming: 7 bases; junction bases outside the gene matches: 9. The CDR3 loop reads CASSRDSFLEQYF. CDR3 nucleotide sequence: TGTGCCAGCAGCCGGGACAGCTTTCTGGAGCAGTACTTC.

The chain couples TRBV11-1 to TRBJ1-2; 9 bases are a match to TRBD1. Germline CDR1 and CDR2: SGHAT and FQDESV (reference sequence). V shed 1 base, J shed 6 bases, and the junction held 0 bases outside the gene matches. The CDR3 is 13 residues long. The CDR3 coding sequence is TGTGCCAGCAGCTTAGGACAGGGGGATGGCTACACCTTC. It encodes CASSLGQGDGYTF.

CDR3 loop: CASSIQGPGIYGYTF. The CDR3, as DNA: TGTGCCAGCAGTATACAGGGACCCGGGATCTATGGCTACACCTTC. The gene calls are TRBV28 and TRBJ1-2; D might be TRBD1 (6 bases). Germline-derived CDR1 and CDR2 are MDHEN and SYDVKM. The CDR3 is 15 amino acids. Trimming took off 5 bases at V and 4 bases at J, with 17 bases between the two ends.

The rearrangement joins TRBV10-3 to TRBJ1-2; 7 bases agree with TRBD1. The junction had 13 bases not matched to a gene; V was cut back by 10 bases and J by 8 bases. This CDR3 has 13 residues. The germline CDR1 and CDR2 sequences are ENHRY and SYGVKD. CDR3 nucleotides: TGTGCCACCACCGAAGGGGGCGCATTGGGCTACACCTTC. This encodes CATTEGGALGYTF.

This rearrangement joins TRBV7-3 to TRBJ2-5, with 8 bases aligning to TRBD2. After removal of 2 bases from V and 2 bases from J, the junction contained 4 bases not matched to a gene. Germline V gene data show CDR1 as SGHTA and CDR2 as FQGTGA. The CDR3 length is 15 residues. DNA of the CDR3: TGTGCCAGCAGCTTAGGGCGGGGGGTACAAGAGACCCAGTACTTC. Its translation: CASSLGRGVQETQYF.

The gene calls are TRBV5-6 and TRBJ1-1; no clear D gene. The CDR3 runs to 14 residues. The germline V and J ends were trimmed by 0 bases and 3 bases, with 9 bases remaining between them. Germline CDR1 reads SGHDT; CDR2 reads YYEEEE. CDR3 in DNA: TGTGCCAGCAGCTTGGCCGACACTTACACTGAAGCTTTCTTT. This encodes CASSLADTYTEAFF.

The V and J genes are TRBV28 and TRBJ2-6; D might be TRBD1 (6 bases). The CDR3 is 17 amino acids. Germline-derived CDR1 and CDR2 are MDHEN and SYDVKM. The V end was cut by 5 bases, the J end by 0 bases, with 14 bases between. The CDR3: CASSHDTGRSGANVLTF. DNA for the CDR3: TGTGCCAGCAGTCACGATACAGGGCGCTCTGGGGCCAACGTCCTGACTTTC. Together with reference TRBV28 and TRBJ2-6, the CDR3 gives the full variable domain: DVKVTQSSRYLVKRTGEKVFLECVQDMDHENMFWYRQDPGLGLRLIYFSYDVKMKEKGDIPEGYSVSREKKERFSLILESASTNQTSMYLCASSHDTGRSGANVLTFGAGSRLTVL.

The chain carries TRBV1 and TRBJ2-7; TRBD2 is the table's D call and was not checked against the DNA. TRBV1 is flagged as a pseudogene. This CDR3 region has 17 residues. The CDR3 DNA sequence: TGCACCAGCAGCCAGCAACGGAGTAGCGGGAACTCCTACGAGCAGTACTTC. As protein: CTSSQQRSSGNSYEQYF.